The 27 T cell receptor beta chains listed next were all sequenced from one sample in a study of regulatory T cells in long-lasting Graves disease. Time point meaning: persistent/refractory GD, antithyroid drugs over 5 years with positive TRAb. Isolated PBMC RNA provided the starting material for the TCR library. Relying on iRepertoire HTBI primers and Arm-PCR of CDR3 regions, the team built TCR beta libraries. TCRdb used MiXCR to reprocess the multiplex PCR reads, holding one entry per CDR3 protein. This table holds around 510,000 distinct CDR3 sequences, around 21% found once. The material sequenced was peripheral blood mononuclear cells (PBMCs), taken when the disease was refractory, from a patient treated with antithyroid drugs. These receptors were collected from a female donor with Graves disease.

Regarding this clonotype: The junction does not match germline at one end; this may be a read error. The chain has TRBV19 and TRBJ2-7; 7 nucleotides line up with TRBD1. The germline CDR1 and CDR2 sequences are LNHDA and SQIVND (reference sequence). The CDR3 length is 13 residues. The CDR3: CASSPGTAYKQYF. The CDR3 nucleotides read TGTGCCAGTAGTCCGGGGACAGCCTACAAGCAGTACTTC.

This clonotype was detected only a few times. This sequence joins TRBV27 and TRBJ2-1; D possibly matches TRBD1 or TRBD2 (6 bases each). The CDR3 consists of 15 residues. Looked up from germline, CDR1 is MNHEY and CDR2 is SMNVEV (reference sequence). V lost 7 bases, J lost 1 base, and 14 bases lay in between. DNA for the CDR3: TGTGCCAGCAATCACGGGGGCTTATCCTACAATGAGCAGTTCTTC. Residues: CASNHGGLSYNEQFF.

This sequence joins TRBV29-1 and TRBJ1-2, with D tentatively TRBD1 (5 bases). CDR3 length equals 13 residues. Trimming took off 4 bases at V and 4 bases at J, with 13 bases between the two ends. Per germline, CDR1 SQVTM and CDR2 ANQGSEA. CDR3 protein: CSVGSRVGYGYTF. DNA for the CDR3: TGCAGCGTTGGTTCCAGGGTCGGCTATGGCTACACCTTC.

This clonotype was found many times. The chain is built from TRBV18 and TRBJ2-7; D perhaps matches TRBD2 (6 bases). Germline lookup yields CDR1 KGHSH and CDR2 LQKENI. Trimming removed 6 bases from V and 4 bases from J, with 19 bases in between. CDR3 length: 15 residues. The CDR3 DNA is TGTGCCAGCTCCGGTCTAGTGGCGGGATCATACGAGCAGTACTTC. Translating it yields CASSGLVAGSYEQYF.

The rearrangement links TRBV6-1 to TRBJ1-5; no clear D gene. The germline gives CDR1 MNHNS, CDR2 SASEGT. Trimming removed 6 bases from V and 3 bases from J, with 15 bases in between. This CDR3 contains 15 residues. This CDR3 reads CASRLSSIPNQPQHF. CDR3 nucleotides: TGTGCCAGCAGGCTTTCAAGTATCCCCAATCAGCCCCAGCATTTT.

This clonotype was found a few times. The chain links TRBV28 to TRBJ2-6, with D perhaps matching TRBD1 (6 bases). Between the trimmed V and J ends, which lost 6 bases and 3 bases, there was a span of 12 bases. CDR1 is MDHEN and CDR2 is SYDVKM in the germline V gene. CDR3 length equals 15 residues. CDR3 sequence: CASRYRAYGANVLTF. CDR3 coding DNA: TGTGCCAGCAGGTACAGGGCTTATGGGGCCAACGTCCTGACTTTC. The whole variable domain, filled in from reference TRBV28 and TRBJ2-6, reads DVKVTQSSRYLVKRTGEKVFLECVQDMDHENMFWYRQDPGLGLRLIYFSYDVKMKEKGDIPEGYSVSREKKERFSLILESASTNQTSMYLCASRYRAYGANVLTFGAGSRLTVL.

As regards this clonotype: An end of the junction does not agree with germline; a read error may underlie this. V gene TRBV7-3 combines with J gene TRBJ1-1, with a weak D call TRBD1 (5 bases). The CDR3 loop spans 14 amino acids. Germline assignment: CDR1 SGHTA and CDR2 FQGTGA. CDR3 DNA: TGTGCCAGCAGCTTAATCGCAGGGATGGCTGAAGCTTCCTTT. Its translation is CASSLIAGMAEASF.

In regard to this clonotype: A far larger clone differs by one base, so this is likely a read error. The chain is built from TRBV7-8 and TRBJ2-7; D assignment may be TRBD1 or TRBD2 (5 bases each). Looked up from germline, CDR1 is SGHVS and CDR2 is FQNEAQ. The CDR3 length is 15 residues. Here the CDR3 DNA reads TGTGCCGGCAGCAGATGGGACGCGATCTCCTACGAGCAGTACTTC. Protein sequence: CAGSRWDAISYEQYF.

This clonotype was observed many times. The chain employs TRBV3-1 and TRBJ1-2, with TRBD1 matching over 12 bases. The CDR3 covers 14 residues. CDR1 LGHDT and CDR2 YNNKEL come from the germline V gene (reference sequence). V was pared by 3 bases and J by 14 bases, with 10 bases of the junction left unmatched. The CDR3 loop reads CASSHYGTGGDCTF. CDR3 nucleotides: TGTGCCAGCAGCCACTATGGGACAGGGGGCGATTGTACCTTC.

This clonotype was observed once. This chain connects TRBV29-1 to TRBJ2-1; the D gene is possibly TRBD2 (6 bases). This CDR3 is built from 11 residues. The V gene lost 3 bases and the J gene lost 13 bases, with 13 bases spanning the gap. The germline V gene encodes CDR1 SQVTM and CDR2 ANQGSEA. Written as DNA, the CDR3 is TGCAGCGTTGAGGCTAGCGCCTATCAGTTCTTC. It is translated as CSVEASAYQFF.

There are many counts of this clonotype. CDR3 region: CASSTKTGDRVSNQPQHF. As DNA, the CDR3 is TGTGCCAGCAGCACCAAAACAGGGGACCGAGTTAGCAATCAGCCCCAGCATTTT. The rearrangement joins TRBV13 to TRBJ1-5, with 7 bases matching TRBD1. Trimming at V came to 5 bases and at J to 0 bases, leaving 13 bases not matched to a gene. Germline V gene data show CDR1 as PRHDT and CDR2 as FYEKMQ (reference sequence). The length of the CDR3 is 18 residues.

This clonotype was detected ten times or more. The chain couples TRBV29-1 to TRBJ2-5; D perhaps matches TRBD2 (6 bases). Trimming removed 2 bases at V and 4 bases at J, with 23 bases between. Looked up from germline, CDR1 is SQVTM and CDR2 is ANQGSEA. The CDR3 has 17 residues. CDR3 protein: CSVEFGGLGSIRETQYF. The CDR3 DNA reads TGCAGCGTTGAATTCGGAGGGTTGGGGTCAATAAGAGAGACCCAGTACTTC.

This clonotype was counted a few times. The V and J genes are TRBV7-2 and TRBJ2-7, with a possible D match to TRBD1 (6 bases). The CDR3 is made up of 17 amino acids. Germline V gene data show CDR1 as SGHTA and CDR2 as FQGNSA. Deletions cut 1 base from V and 2 bases from J, with 18 bases between. The CDR3 region is CASSLGVSWQGPYEQYF. CDR3 DNA sequence: TGTGCCAGCAGCTTAGGAGTCAGTTGGCAGGGGCCCTACGAGCAGTACTTC.

The chain carries TRBV28 and TRBJ2-1; 15 bases match TRBD2. CDR3 length: 16 residues. Per the germline V gene, CDR1 is MDHEN and CDR2 is SYDVKM. The J segment lost 4 bases and the V segment lost 6 bases, leaving 4 bases of the junction unmatched. In DNA, the CDR3 is TGTGCCAGCAGCTTGGGACTAGCGGGAGGATACAATGAGCAGTTCTTC. As protein: CASSLGLAGGYNEQFF.

At least ten counts were recorded for this clonotype. Here the CDR3 reads CASSPNSASGSPLHF. The CDR3 DNA sequence: TGTGCCAGCAGCCCCAACTCCGCGAGCGGTTCACCCCTCCACTTT. The gene calls are TRBV2 and TRBJ1-6; D is ambiguous. Germline CDR1 and CDR2: SNHLY and FYNNEI. The CDR3 runs to 15 residues. The germline V and J ends were trimmed by 6 bases and 9 bases, with 18 bases remaining between them.

This clonotype appeared a few times. The rearrangement links TRBV7-2 to TRBJ2-3, with D hard to call. Germline V gene sequence: CDR1 SGHTA, CDR2 FQGNSA. Trimming removed 5 bases at V and 1 base at J, with 19 bases between. CDR3 length equals 17 residues. CDR3 DNA sequence: TGTGCCAGCAGCCCTGGTCTTCCGAGCCGGGGCACAGATACGCAGTATTTT. Translation: CASSPGLPSRGTDTQYF. Complete variable domain (other parts from reference TRBV7-2 and TRBJ2-3): GAGVSQSPSNKVTEKGKDVELRCDPISGHTALYWYRQSLGQGLEFLIYFQGNSAPDKSGLPSDRFSAERTGGSVSTLTIQRTQQEDSAVYLCASSPGLPSRGTDTQYFGPGTRLTVL.

The chain is built from TRBV29-1 and TRBJ1-3; D might be TRBD1 (5 bases). CDR3 size: 15 residues. Germline CDR1 and CDR2: SQVTM and ANQGSEA. With 3 bases removed from V and 0 bases from J, the gap between germline ends came to 12 bases. In nucleotides, the CDR3 is TGCAGCGTTGATTTGTCGGGGGTCTCTGGAAACACCATATATTTT. Translation gives CSVDLSGVSGNTIYF.

This clonotype has just a few counts. This chain uses TRBV20-1 with TRBJ2-5; D unresolved. Germline CDR1 is DFQATT and CDR2 is SNEGSKA (reference sequence). This CDR3 has 13 residues. V was shortened by 2 bases and J by 1 base, with 8 bases between the two germline ends. CDR3 protein: CSARRWTQETQYF. The CDR3 DNA sequence: TGCAGTGCTAGAAGGTGGACCCAAGAGACCCAGTACTTC.

There are many counts of this clonotype. The V call is TRBV27, the J call TRBJ1-1; D gene ambiguous. The CDR3 length is 14 residues. The V gene's germline CDR1 is MNHEY and CDR2 SMNVEV (reference sequence). The V gene lost 6 bases and the J gene lost 1 base, with 12 bases spanning the gap. The CDR3, as DNA: TGTGCCAGCAGCGAAGACAATACGAACACTGAAGCTTTCTTT. It encodes CASSEDNTNTEAFF.

The J gene is TRBJ1-6, the V gene TRBV4-2, with D perhaps TRBD1 (5 bases). The closer fit of TRBJ1-1 to the DNA end suggests the J call may be wrong. The CDR3 consists of 14 residues. Germline V gene lookup returns CDR1 LGHNA and CDR2 YNFKEQ. This CDR3 is CASSQVRDLSGAFF. In DNA form, the CDR3 reads TGTGCCAGCAGCCAAGTTCGGGACCTCAGCGGAGCTTTCTTT.

There are a few counts of this clonotype. The chain recombines TRBV4-1 with TRBJ1-1; D possibly corresponds to TRBD1 (6 bases). There are 13 residues in the CDR3. V was trimmed by 4 bases and J by 10 bases, leaving 16 bases between them. In germline, CDR1 is MGHRA, CDR2 YSYEKL. The CDR3 loop reads CASSPPREGGAFF. The CDR3 nucleotides read TGCGCCAGCAGCCCCCCTCGTGAGGGGGGAGCTTTCTTT.

A remark on this clonotype: This sequence may be a read error, since a much larger clone differs from it by one base. The rearrangement uses TRBV14 and TRBJ2-4; D is ambiguous. Germline-derived CDR1 and CDR2 are SGHDN and FVKESK. The ends were cut back, 5 bases at V and 1 base at J, with 12 bases in the middle. CDR3 length equals 15 residues. The CDR3 DNA reads TGTGCCAGCAGCGTGAGATGCCGGGCCAAAAACATTCAGTACTTC. It yields the protein CASSVRCRAKNIQYF.

This clonotype has a count of ten or more. The rearrangement uses TRBV6-2 or TRBV6-3 and TRBJ1-2; possibly TRBD1 for D (5 bases). Germline assignment: CDR1 MNHEY and CDR2 SVGEGT. There are 11 residues in the CDR3. V lost 7 bases and J lost 4, with 7 bases in between. The CDR3 is CASTTGYGYTF. The CDR3 DNA reads as TGTGCCAGCACTACAGGCTATGGCTACACCTTC.

This clonotype was recorded many times. The gene calls are TRBV2 and TRBJ1-5; D gene uncertain. V was shortened by 2 bases and J by 2 bases, with 10 bases between the two germline ends. The CDR3 is 15 amino acids. Germline values: CDR1 SNHLY, CDR2 FYNNEI. CDR3 loop: CASSEYSVGNQPQHF. The CDR3 coding sequence is TGTGCCAGCAGTGAATATAGCGTCGGCAATCAGCCCCAGCATTTT. The variable domain in full, with the rest retrieved from reference TRBV2 and TRBJ1-5, is EPEVTQTPSHQVTQMGQEVILRCVPISNHLYFYWYRQILGQKVEFLVSFYNNEISEKSEIFDDQFSVERPDGSNFTLKIRSTKLEDSAMYFCASSEYSVGNQPQHFGDGTRLSIL.

This clonotype was counted ten times or more. The V and J genes are TRBV7-2 and TRBJ2-1, with 7 bases fitting TRBD1. The CDR3 runs to 16 residues. The V and J ends lost 4 bases and 2 bases, in that order; junction bases with no gene match: 8. Germline CDR1 SGHTA, CDR2 FQGNSA. DNA of the CDR3: TGTGCCAGCAGCTACGTTGGACAGGTAACCTACAATGAGCAGTTCTTC. This translates into CASSYVGQVTYNEQFF.

This clonotype was found many times. The J gene is TRBJ2-7, the V gene TRBV28; D is tentatively TRBD1 or TRBD2 (5 bases each). V was cut by 1 base and J by 3 bases, with 10 bases left in between. The CDR3 totals 14 residues. The germline CDR1 and CDR2 sequences are MDHEN and SYDVKM. The DNA of the CDR3 is TGTGCCAGCAGTTTATTCGGGACCCTCTACGAGCAGTACTTC. Translated: CASSLFGTLYEQYF.

On this clonotype itself: Possible read error: a much larger clone is one base away. The chain is built from TRBV10-1 and TRBJ2-2, with D unresolved. The CDR3 consists of 13 residues. The germline V gene encodes CDR1 WNHNN and CDR2 SYGVQD (reference sequence). CDR3 amino acids: CVSSEFVSGELFF. The CDR3 region has the DNA TGCGTCAGCAGTGAGTTCGTTTCCGGGGAGCTGTTTTTT.